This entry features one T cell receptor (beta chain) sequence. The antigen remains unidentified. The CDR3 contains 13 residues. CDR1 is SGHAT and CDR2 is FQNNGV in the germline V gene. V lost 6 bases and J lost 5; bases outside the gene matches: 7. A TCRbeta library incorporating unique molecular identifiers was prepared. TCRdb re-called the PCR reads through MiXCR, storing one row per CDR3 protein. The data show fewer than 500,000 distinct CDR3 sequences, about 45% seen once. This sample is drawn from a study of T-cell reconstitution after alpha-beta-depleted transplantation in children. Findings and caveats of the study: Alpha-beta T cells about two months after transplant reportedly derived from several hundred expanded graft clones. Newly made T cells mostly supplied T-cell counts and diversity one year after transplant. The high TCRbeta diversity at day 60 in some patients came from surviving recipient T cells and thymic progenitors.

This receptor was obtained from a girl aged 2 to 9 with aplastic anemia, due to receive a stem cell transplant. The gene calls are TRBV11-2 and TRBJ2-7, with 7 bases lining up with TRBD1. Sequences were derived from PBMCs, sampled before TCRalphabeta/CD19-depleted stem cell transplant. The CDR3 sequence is CASRKARGNEQYF. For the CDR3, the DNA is TGTGCCAGCAGAAAAGCCAGGGGGAACGAGCAGTACTTC.